The T cell receptor (beta chain) described here comes from a study of spatial heterogeneity in lung cancer. At the level of the study: More beta-chain than alpha-chain sequences were consistently detected. Strong correlation linked TCR transcript counts in tumor regions to a T cell module score derived from matched bulk RNA-seq.

This clonotype was picked up many times. Its specificity is unknown. This CDR3 region has 15 residues. CDR1 and CDR2 (germline): SGHVS, FQNEAQ. Trimming removed 3 bases at V and 0 bases at J, with 6 bases between. Study conclusions and caveats: The estimate shows that only roughly 7% of tumor T cells were covered for alpha and roughly 14% for beta chains. The study found that expanded intratumoral alpha and beta TCR counts tracked tumor mutation counts.

Time point meaning: sample taken at primary tumor resection. No cell sorting; template was whole RNA from tumor, lung tissue or PBMC. TCRdb fed the 5' RACE reads into MiXCR, producing one record per CDR3 protein. The sample lists over 14,000 distinct CDR3 sequences; around 7.8% were seen once. The material was lung tumor tissue, obtained at surgery. The chain couples TRBV7-8 to TRBJ2-6; no definite D call. This clonotype originated in a male donor with early-stage non-small cell lung cancer. The CDR3 loop is CASSFLSSGANVLTF. In DNA form, the CDR3 reads TGTGCCAGCAGCTTCCTTAGCTCTGGGGCCAACGTCCTGACTTTC.